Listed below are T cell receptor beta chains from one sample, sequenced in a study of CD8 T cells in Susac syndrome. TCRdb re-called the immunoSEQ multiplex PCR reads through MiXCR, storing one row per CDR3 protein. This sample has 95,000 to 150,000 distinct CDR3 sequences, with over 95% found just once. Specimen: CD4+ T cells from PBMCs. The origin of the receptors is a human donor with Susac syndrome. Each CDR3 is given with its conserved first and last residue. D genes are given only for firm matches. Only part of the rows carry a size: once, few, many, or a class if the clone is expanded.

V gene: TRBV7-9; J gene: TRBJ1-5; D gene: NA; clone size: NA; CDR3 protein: CASSLGEQPQHF; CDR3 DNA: TGTGCCAGCAGCTTAGGGGAGCAGCCCCAGCATTTT
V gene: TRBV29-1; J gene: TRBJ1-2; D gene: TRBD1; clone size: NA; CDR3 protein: CSVPGQGAYGYTF; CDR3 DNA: TGCAGCGTTCCGGGACAGGGGGCCTATGGCTACACCTTC
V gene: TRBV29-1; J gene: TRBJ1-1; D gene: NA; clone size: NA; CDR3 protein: CVGFDTEAFF; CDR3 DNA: TGCGTTGGATTTGACACTGAAGCTTTCTTT
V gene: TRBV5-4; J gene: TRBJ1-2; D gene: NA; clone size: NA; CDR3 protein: CASSPGRGLVHGYTF; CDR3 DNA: TGTGCCAGCAGCCCGGGCAGGGGTTTGGTGCATGGCTACACCTTC
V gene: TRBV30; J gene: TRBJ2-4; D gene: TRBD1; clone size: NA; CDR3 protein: CAWGEGAEGNIQYF; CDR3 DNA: TGTGCCTGGGGCGAGGGGGCTGAGGGAAACATTCAGTACTTC
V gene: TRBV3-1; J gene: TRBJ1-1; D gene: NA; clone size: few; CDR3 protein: CASSQAGLNTEAFF; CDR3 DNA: TGTGCCAGCAGCCAAGCTGGCCTGAACACTGAAGCTTTCTTT
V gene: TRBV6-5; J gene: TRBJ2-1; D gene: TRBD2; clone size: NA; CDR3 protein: CASSPQRREGSEQFF; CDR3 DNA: TGTGCCAGCAGTCCCCAGAGGAGGGAGGGCTCTGAGCAGTTCTTC
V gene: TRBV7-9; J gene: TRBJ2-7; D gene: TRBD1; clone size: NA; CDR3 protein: CASSLLTTVGQVAYEQYF; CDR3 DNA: TGTGCCAGCAGCTTACTCACCACTGTGGGACAGGTCGCCTACGAGCAGTACTTC
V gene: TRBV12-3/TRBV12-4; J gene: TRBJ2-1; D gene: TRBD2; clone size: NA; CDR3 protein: CASSFAASGGRAQFF; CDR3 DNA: TGTGCCAGCAGTTTCGCGGCTAGCGGGGGGCGGGCGCAGTTCTTC
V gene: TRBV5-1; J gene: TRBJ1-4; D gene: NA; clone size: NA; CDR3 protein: CASSLGDDRTEKLFF; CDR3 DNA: TGCGCCAGCAGCTTGGGGGACGACAGGACGGAGAAACTGTTTTTT
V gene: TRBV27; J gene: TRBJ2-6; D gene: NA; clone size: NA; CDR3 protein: CASSSRTPSRSGANVLTF; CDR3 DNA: TGTGCCAGCAGTTCTAGGACTCCATCACGCTCTGGGGCCAACGTCCTGACTTTC
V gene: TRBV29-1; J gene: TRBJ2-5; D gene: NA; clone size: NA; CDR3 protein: CSVELDGVETQYF; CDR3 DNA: TGCAGCGTTGAACTAGACGGGGTAGAGACCCAGTACTTC
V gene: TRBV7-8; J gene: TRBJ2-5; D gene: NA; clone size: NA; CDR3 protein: CASALARRSETQYF; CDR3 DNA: TGTGCCAGCGCACTTGCGAGAAGGTCAGAGACCCAGTACTTC
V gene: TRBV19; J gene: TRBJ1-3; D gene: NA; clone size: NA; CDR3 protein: CASSLLLYSGNTIYF; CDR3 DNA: TGTGCCAGTAGCCTACTACTATACTCTGGAAACACCATATATTTT
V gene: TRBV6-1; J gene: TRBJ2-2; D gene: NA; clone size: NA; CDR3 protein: CASRGFWSGRAGELFF; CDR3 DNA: TGTGCCAGCAGAGGGTTTTGGTCCGGGCGTGCCGGGGAGCTGTTTTTT
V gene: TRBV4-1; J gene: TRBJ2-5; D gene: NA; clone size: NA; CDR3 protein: CASSQAAQETQYF; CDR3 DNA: TGCGCCAGCAGCCAAGCCGCTCAAGAGACCCAGTACTTC
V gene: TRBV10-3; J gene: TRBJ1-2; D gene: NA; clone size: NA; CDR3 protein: CAISEGGKGYTF; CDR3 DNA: TGTGCCATCAGTGAGGGGGGGAAGGGCTACACCTTC
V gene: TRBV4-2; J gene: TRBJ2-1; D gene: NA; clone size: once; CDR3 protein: CASSQDALYNEQFF; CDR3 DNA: TGTGCCAGCAGCCAAGATGCACTCTACAATGAGCAGTTCTTC
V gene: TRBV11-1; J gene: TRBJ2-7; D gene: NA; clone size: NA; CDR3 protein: CASSPGFYEQYF; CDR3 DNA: TGTGCCAGCAGCCCAGGGTTCTACGAGCAGTACTTC
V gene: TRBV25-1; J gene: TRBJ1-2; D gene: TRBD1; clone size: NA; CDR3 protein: CASSEEVGTGWGDYGYTF; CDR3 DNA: TGTGCCAGCAGTGAGGAGGTCGGGACAGGGTGGGGAGACTATGGCTACACCTTC
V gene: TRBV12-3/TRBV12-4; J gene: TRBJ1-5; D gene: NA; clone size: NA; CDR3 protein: CASSDLVGGNQPQHF; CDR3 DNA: TGTGCCAGCAGTGATCTCGTTGGAGGGAATCAGCCCCAGCATTTT
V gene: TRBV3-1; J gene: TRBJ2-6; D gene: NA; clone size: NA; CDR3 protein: CASSADRPGANVLTF; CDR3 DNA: TGTGCCAGCAGCGCGGACAGACCTGGGGCCAACGTCCTGACTTTC
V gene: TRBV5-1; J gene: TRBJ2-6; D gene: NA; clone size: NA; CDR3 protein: CASSDASSGANVLTF; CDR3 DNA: TGCGCCAGCAGTGACGCGAGCTCTGGGGCCAACGTCCTGACTTTC
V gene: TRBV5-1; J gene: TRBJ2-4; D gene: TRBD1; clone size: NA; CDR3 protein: CASSLQGDKNIQYF; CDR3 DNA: TGCGCCAGCAGCTTGCAGGGGGACAAAAACATTCAGTACTTC
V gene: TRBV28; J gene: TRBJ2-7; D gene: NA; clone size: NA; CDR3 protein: CASSSQPYEQYF; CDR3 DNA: TGTGCCAGCAGTTCCCAGCCCTACGAGCAGTACTTC
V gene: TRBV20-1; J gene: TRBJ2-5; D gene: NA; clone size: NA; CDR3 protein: CSARVGRGETQYF; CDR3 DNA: TGCAGTGCCCGAGTGGGTCGGGGAGAGACCCAGTACTTC
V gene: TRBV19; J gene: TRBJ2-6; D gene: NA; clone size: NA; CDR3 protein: CASHTGISNSGANVLTF; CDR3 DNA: TGTGCCAGTCATACAGGGATCTCGAACTCTGGGGCCAACGTCCTGACTTTC
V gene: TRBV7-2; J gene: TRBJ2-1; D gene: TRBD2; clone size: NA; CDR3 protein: CASSLQTSGRRNEQFF; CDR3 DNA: TGTGCCAGCAGCCTCCAGACTAGCGGGAGGAGAAATGAGCAGTTCTTC
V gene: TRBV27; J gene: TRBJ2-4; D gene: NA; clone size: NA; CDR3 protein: CASSMIRGAKNIQYF; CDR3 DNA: TGTGCCAGCAGTATGATCCGGGGGGCCAAAAACATTCAGTACTTC
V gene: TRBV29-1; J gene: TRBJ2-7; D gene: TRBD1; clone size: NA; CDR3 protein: CSVEGDRGEQYF; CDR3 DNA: TGCAGCGTTGAGGGGGACAGGGGCGAGCAGTACTTC
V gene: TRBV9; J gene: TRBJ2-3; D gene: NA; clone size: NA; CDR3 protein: CASSTGTQDTQYF; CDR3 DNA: TGTGCCAGCAGCACCGGGACACAAGATACGCAGTATTTT
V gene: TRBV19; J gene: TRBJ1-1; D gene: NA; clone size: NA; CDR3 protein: CASSIVGEAFF; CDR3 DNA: TGTGCCAGTAGTATTGTGGGTGAAGCTTTCTTT
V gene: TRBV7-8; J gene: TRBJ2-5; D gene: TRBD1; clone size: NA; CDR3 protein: CASSSTGDWETQYF; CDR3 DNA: TGTGCCAGCAGCTCAACAGGGGATTGGGAGACCCAGTACTTC
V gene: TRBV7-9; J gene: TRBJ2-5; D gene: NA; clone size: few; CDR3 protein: CASSSQQTVQETQYF; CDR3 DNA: TGTGCCAGCAGCTCCCAGCAGACAGTTCAAGAGACCCAGTACTTC
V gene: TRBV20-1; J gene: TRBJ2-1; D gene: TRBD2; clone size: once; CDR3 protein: CSAKGAPASSGDNEQFF; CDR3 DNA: TGCAGTGCCAAGGGGGCACCGGCGTCTAGCGGGGACAATGAGCAGTTCTTC
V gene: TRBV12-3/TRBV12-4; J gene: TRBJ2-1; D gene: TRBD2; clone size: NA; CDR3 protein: CASRMTSPTSYNEQFF; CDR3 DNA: TGTGCCAGCAGGATGACTAGCCCCACTTCCTACAATGAGCAGTTCTTC
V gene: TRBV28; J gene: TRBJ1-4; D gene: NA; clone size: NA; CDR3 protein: CASKWSGDGANEKLFF; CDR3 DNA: TGTGCCAGCAAATGGTCCGGGGACGGTGCTAATGAAAAACTGTTTTTT
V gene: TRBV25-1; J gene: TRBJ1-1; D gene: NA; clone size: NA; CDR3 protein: CASSFGKAEAFF; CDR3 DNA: TGTGCCAGCAGTTTTGGGAAGGCTGAAGCTTTCTTT
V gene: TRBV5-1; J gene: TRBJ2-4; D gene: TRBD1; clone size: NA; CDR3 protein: CASSWKGQGDIQYF; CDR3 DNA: TGCGCCAGCAGTTGGAAGGGACAGGGTGACATTCAGTACTTC
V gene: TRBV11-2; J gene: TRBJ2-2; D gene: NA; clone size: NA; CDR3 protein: CASSRGQGGARNAGELFF; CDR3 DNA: TGTGCCAGCAGCCGGGGGCAGGGCGGGGCCAGAAACGCCGGGGAGCTGTTTTTT
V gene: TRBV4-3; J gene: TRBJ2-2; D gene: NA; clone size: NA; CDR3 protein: CASSQEPRVVGELFF; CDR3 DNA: TGCGCCAGCAGCCAAGAGCCCAGGGTCGTCGGGGAGCTGTTTTTT
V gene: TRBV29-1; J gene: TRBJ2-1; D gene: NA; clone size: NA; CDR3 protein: CSVDGAYNEQFF; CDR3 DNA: TGCAGCGTTGACGGGGCCTACAATGAGCAGTTCTTC
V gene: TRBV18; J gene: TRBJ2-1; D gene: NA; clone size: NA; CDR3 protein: CASSVNSGAYNEQFF; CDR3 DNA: TGTGCCAGCTCTGTTAACTCCGGGGCCTACAATGAGCAGTTCTTC
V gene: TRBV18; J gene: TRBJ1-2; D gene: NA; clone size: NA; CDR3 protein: CASSPDEGFGYTF; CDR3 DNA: TGTGCCAGCTCACCTGACGAGGGATTTGGCTACACCTTC
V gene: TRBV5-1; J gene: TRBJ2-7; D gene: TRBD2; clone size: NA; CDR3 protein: CASSLEAGTYEQYF; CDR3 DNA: TGCGCCAGCAGCTTGGAAGCGGGGACCTACGAGCAGTACTTC
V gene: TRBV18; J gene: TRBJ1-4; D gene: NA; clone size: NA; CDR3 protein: CASSPGADEKLFF; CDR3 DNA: TGTGCCAGCTCACCGGGGGCCGATGAAAAACTGTTTTTT
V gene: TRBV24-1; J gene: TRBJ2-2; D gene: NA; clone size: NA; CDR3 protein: CATSGSGPNTGELFF; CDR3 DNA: TGTGCCACCAGTGGGAGCGGCCCTAACACCGGGGAGCTGTTTTTT
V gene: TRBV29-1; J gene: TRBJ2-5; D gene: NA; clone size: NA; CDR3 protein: CSVARGETQYF; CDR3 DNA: TGCAGCGTTGCCAGGGGAGAGACCCAGTACTTC
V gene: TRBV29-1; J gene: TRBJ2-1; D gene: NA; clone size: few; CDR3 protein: CSVTGANEQFF; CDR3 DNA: TGCAGCGTTACCGGGGCCAATGAGCAGTTCTTC
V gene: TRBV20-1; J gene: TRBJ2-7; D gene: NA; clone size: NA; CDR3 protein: CRAAGEMAYEQYF; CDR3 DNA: TGCAGGGCAGCCGGGGAGATGGCCTACGAGCAGTACTTC
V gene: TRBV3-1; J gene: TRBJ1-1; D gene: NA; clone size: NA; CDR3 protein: CASSHGGAQGPAFF; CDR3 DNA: TGTGCCAGCAGCCATGGGGGGGCGCAAGGTCCAGCTTTCTTT